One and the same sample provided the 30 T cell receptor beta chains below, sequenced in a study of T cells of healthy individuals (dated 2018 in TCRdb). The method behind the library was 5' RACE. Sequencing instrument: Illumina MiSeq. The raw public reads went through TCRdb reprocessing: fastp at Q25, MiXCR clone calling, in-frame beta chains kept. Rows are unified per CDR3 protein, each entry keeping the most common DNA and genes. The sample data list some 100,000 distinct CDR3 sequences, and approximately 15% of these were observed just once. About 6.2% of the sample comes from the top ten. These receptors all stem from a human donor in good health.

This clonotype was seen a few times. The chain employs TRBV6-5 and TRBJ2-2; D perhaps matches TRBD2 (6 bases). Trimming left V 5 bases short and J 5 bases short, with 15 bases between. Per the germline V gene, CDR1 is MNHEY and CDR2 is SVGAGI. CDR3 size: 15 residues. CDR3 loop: CASSRWQSGTGELFF. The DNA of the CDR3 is TGTGCCAGCAGTAGATGGCAAAGCGGGACCGGGGAGCTGTTTTTT.

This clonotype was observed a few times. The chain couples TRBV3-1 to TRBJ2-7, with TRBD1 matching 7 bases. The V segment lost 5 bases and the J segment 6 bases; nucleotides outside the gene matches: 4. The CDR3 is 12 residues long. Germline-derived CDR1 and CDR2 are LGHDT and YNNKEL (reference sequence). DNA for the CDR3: TGTGCCAGCAGCTTCCAGGGGGTCGAGCAGTACTTC. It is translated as CASSFQGVEQYF.

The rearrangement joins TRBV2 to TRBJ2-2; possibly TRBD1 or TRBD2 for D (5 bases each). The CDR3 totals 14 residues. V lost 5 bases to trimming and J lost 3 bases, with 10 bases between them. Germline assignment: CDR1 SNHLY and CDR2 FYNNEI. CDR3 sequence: CASSTLGHTGELFF. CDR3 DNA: TGTGCCAGCAGTACCCTGGGACACACCGGGGAGCTGTTTTTT.

The CDR3 loop reads CASSEWSPLHF. The DNA of the CDR3 is TGTGCCAGCAGTGAATGGTCACCCCTCCACTTT. The chain employs TRBV6-1 and TRBJ1-6; D remains ambiguous. This CDR3 has 11 amino acids. Germline V lookup: CDR1 MNHNS, CDR2 SASEGT. The V and J ends lost 2 bases and 10 bases respectively, with 3 bases between them.

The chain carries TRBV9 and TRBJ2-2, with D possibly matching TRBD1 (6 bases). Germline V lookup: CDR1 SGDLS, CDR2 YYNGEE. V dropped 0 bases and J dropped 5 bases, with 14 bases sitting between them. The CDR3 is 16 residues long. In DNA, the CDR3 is TGTGCCAGCAGCGTAGACAGGGTACTAGGGACCGGGGAGCTGTTTTTT. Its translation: CASSVDRVLGTGELFF.

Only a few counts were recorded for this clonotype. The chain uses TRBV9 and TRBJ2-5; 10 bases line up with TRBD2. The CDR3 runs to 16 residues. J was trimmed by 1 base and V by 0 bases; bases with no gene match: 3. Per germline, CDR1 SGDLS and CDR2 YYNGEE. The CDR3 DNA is TGTGCCAGCAGCGTAGGACTAGCGGGCTCCCAAGAGACCCAGTACTTC. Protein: CASSVGLAGSQETQYF.

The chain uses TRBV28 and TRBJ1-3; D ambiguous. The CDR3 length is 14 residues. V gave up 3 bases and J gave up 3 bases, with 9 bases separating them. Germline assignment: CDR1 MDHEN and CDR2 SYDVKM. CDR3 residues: CASSFAGVGNTIYF. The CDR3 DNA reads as TGTGCCAGCAGTTTCGCCGGGGTTGGAAACACCATATATTTT.

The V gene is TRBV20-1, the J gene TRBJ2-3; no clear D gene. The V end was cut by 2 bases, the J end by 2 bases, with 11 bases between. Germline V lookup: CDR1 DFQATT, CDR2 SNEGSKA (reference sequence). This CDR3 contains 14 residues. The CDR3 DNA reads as TGCAGTGCTAGAAGCTCACTAATCACAGATACGCAGTATTTT. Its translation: CSARSSLITDTQYF.

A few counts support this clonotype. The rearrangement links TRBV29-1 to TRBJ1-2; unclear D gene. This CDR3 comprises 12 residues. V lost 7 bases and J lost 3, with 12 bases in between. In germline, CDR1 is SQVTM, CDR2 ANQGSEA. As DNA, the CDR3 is TGCAGCGCCGAGGGCAGACACTATGGCTACACCTTC. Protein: CSAEGRHYGYTF.

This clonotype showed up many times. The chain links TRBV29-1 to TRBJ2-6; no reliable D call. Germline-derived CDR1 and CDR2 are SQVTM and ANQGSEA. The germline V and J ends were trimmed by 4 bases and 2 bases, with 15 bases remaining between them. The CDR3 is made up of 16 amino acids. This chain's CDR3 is CSVGWDQIAGANVLTF. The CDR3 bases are TGCAGCGTTGGATGGGATCAAATCGCTGGGGCCAACGTCCTGACTTTC.

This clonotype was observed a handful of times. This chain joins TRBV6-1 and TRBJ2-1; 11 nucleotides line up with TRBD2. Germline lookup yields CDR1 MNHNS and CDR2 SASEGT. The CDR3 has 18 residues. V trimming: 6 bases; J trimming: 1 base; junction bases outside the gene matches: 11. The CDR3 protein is CASRGVSGGENSYNEQFF. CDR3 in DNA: TGTGCCAGCAGGGGAGTTAGCGGGGGGGAAAATTCCTACAATGAGCAGTTCTTC.

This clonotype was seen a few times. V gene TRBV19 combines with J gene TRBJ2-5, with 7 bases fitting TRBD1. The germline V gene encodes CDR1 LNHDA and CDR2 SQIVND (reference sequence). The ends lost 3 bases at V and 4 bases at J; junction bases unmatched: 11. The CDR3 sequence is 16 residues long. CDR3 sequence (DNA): TGTGCCAGTAGTATTTCCTTGGGACAGCTAAGAGAGACCCAGTACTTC. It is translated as CASSISLGQLRETQYF.

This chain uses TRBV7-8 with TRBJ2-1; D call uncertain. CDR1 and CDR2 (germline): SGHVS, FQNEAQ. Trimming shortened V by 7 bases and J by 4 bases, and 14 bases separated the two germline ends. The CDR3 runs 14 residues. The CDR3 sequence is CASNLGWVYNEQFF. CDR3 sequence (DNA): TGTGCCAGCAATCTAGGTTGGGTGTACAATGAGCAGTTCTTC.

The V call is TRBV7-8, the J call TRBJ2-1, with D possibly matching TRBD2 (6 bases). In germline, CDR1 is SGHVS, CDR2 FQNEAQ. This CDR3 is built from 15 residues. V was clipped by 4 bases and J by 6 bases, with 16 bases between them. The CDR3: CASSSIRGTINEQFF. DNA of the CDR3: TGTGCCAGCAGCTCGATTCGGGGGACCATCAATGAGCAGTTCTTC.

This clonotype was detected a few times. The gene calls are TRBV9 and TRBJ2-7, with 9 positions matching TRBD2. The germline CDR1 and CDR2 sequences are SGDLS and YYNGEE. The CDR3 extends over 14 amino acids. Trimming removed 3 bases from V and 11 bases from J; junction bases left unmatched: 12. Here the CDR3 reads CASSEGEREAGEYF. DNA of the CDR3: TGTGCCAGCAGCGAGGGGGAGCGGGAGGCGGGGGAGTACTTC.

DNA of the CDR3: TGTGCCAGCAGTTCCCTCGAGAGCACAGATACGCAGTATTTT. Residues: CASSSLESTDTQYF. This rearrangement joins TRBV6-6 to TRBJ2-3; D uncertain. CDR3 length: 14 residues. Germline-derived CDR1 and CDR2 are MNHNY and SVGAGI (reference sequence). Trimming cost V 4 bases and J 0 bases, with 8 bases left between them.

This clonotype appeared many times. The CDR3 reads CASSPLDSRAKNIQYF. For the CDR3, the DNA is TGTGCCAGCTCACCATTGGACAGTCGAGCCAAAAACATTCAGTACTTC. The chain employs TRBV18 and TRBJ2-4, with a tentative D call TRBD1 (6 bases). V was cut by 2 bases and J by 0 bases, with 11 bases left in between. The CDR3 runs to 16 residues. Germline V lookup: CDR1 KGHSH, CDR2 LQKENI.

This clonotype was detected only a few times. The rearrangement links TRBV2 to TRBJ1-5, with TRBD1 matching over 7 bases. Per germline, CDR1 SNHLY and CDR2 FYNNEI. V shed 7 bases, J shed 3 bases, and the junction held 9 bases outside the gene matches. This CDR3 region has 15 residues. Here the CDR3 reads CASNPQGLANQPQHF. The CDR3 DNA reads TGTGCCAGCAACCCACAGGGGCTAGCCAATCAGCCCCAGCATTTT.

CDR3 sequence: CASQGWNTEAFF. The CDR3 region has the DNA TGTGCTTCACAGGGCTGGAACACTGAAGCTTTCTTT. The chain is built from TRBV28 and TRBJ1-1; D possibly corresponds to TRBD1 (6 bases). The CDR3 is 12 residues long. Germline-derived CDR1 and CDR2 are MDHEN and SYDVKM. Using reference TRBV28 and TRBJ1-1 for the parts outside the CDR3, the full variable domain is DVKVTQSSRYLVKRTGEKVFLECVQDMDHENMFWYRQDPGLGLRLIYFSYDVKMKEKGDIPEGYSVSREKKERFSLILESASTNQTSMYLCASQGWNTEAFFGQGTRLTVV.

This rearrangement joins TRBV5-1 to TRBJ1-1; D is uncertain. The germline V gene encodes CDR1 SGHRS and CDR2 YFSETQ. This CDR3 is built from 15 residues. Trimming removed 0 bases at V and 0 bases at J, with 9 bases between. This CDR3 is CASSLDGRMNTEAFF. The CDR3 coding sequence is TGCGCCAGCAGCTTGGACGGGCGGATGAACACTGAAGCTTTCTTT. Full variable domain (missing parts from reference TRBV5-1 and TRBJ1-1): KAGVTQTPRYLIKTRGQQVTLSCSPISGHRSVSWYQQTPGQGLQFLFEYFSETQRNKGNFPGRFSGRQFSNSRSEMNVSTLELGDSALYLCASSLDGRMNTEAFFGQGTRLTVV.

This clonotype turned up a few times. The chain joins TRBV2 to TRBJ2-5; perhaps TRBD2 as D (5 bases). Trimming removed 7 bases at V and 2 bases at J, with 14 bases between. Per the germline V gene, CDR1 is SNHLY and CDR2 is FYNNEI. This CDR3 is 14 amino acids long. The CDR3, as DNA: TGTGCCAGCATGCTGGGAGTTTCACAAGAGACCCAGTACTTC. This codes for CASMLGVSQETQYF. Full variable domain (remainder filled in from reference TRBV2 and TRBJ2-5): EPEVTQTPSHQVTQMGQEVILRCVPISNHLYFYWYRQILGQKVEFLVSFYNNEISEKSEIFDDQFSVERPDGSNFTLKIRSTKLEDSAMYFCASMLGVSQETQYFGPGTRLLVL.

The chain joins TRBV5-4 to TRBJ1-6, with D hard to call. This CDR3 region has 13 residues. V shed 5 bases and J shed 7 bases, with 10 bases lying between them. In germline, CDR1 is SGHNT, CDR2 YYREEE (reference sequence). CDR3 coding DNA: TGTGCCAGCAGAGGGCCAGGCAATTCACCCCTCCACTTT. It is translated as CASRGPGNSPLHF.

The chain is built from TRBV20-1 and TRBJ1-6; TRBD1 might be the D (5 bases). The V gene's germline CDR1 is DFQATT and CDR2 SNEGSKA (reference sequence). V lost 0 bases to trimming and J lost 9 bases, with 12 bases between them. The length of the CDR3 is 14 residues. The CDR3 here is CSAREGPTASPLHF. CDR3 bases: TGCAGTGCTAGAGAGGGACCGACGGCTTCACCCCTCCACTTT.

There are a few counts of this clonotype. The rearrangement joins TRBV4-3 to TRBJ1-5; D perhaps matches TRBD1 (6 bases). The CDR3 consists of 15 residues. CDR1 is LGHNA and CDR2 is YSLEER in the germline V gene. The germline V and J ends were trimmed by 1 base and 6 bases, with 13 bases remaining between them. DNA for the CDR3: TGCGCCAGCAGCCAAGTACGGACAGCGGTTCAGCCCCAGCATTTT. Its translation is CASSQVRTAVQPQHF.

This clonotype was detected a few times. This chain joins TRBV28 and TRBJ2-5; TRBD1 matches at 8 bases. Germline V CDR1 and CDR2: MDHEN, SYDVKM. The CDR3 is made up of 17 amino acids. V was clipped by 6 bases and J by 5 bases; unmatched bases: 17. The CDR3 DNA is TGTGCCAGCAGGGCAGACCGGACAGGGTGGGTTCGGGAGACCCAGTACTTC. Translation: CASRADRTGWVRETQYF.

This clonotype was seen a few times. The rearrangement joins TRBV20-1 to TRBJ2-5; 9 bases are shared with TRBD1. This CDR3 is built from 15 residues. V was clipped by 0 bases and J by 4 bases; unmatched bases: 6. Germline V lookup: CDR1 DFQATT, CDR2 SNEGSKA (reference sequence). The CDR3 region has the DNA TGCAGTGCTAGAGATTGGACAGGGGAAGGAGAGACCCAGTACTTC. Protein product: CSARDWTGEGETQYF.

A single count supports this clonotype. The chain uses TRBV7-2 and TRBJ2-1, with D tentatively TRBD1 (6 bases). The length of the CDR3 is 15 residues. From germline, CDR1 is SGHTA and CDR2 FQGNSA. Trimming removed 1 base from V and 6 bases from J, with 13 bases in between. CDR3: CASSLVAQGFNEQFF. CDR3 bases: TGTGCCAGCAGCTTAGTGGCTCAGGGGTTCAATGAGCAGTTCTTC.

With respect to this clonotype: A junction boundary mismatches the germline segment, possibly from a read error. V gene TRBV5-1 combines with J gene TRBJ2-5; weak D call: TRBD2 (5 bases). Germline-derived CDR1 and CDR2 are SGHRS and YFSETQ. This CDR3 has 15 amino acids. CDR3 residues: CASGLGMEPNGAQYF. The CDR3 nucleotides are TGCGCCAGCGGCTTGGGGATGGAACCGAACGGGGCCCAGTACTTC.

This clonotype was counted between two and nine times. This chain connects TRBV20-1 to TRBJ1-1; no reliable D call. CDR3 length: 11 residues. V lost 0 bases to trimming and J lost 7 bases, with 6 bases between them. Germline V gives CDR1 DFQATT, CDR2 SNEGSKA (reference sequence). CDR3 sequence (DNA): TGCAGTGCTAGAGATGTAGGTGAAGCTTTCTTT. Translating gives CSARDVGEAFF.

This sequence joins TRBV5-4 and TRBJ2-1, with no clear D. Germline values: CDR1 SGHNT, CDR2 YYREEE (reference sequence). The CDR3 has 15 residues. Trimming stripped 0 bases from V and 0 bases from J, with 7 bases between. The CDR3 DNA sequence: TGTGCCAGCAGCTTGGGACATAACTCCTACAATGAGCAGTTCTTC. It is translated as CASSLGHNSYNEQFF.